This record looks at one T cell receptor (beta chain) sequence and its context. What it binds is not known. This sample was included in a study of shared clonotypes between healthy human individuals. On the study more broadly: A few men and a couple of women, aged 18 to 49, were donors. The study used three CD4 naive, three CD4 memory, two CD8 naive and one CD8 memory plate per donor. Study-wide points: Memory subsets had estimated richness that was generally smaller than that of naive subsets. In the sorted subsets, rarefaction showed sequencing was incomplete despite large depth.

The repertoire was sequenced with immunoSEQ multiplex PCR; TCRdb's copy has only in-frame clones and lacks some. The sample lists about 610,000 clones; 90% to 97% were seen once. CD45RO negativity and positive selection for CCR7 defined naive CD8 cells, a population that excluded terminally differentiated effector memory CD45RA+ cells. This CDR3 spans 15 amino acids. In germline, CDR1 is SGHTA, CDR2 FQGNSA. V shed 8 bases and J 2 bases; nucleotides not matched to a gene: 12. The clonotype originates from a woman between 25 and 40 years old in good health. The chain couples TRBV7-2 to TRBJ2-7; 7 nucleotides line up with TRBD1. The sequencing sample was made of naive CD8+ T cells sorted from blood. CDR3 in amino acids: CASGLPTQGAYEQYF. Written as DNA, the CDR3 is TGTGCCAGCGGACTTCCGACTCAGGGGGCCTACGAGCAGTACTTC.